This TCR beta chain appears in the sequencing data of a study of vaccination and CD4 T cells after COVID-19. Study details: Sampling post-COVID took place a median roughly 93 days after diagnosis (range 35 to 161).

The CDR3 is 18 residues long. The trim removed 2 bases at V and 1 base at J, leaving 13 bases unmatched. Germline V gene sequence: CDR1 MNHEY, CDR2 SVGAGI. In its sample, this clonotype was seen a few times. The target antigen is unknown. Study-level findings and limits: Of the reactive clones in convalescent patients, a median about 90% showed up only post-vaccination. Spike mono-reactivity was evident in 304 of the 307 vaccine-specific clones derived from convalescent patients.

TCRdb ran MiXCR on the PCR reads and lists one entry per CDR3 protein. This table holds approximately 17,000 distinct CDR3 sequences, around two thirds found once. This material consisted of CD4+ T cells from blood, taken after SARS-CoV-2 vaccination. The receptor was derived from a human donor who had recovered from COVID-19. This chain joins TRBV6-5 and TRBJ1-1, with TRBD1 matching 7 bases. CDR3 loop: CASSYPNGWRGPNTEAFF. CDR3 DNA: TGTGCCAGCAGTTACCCAAACGGGTGGAGGGGGCCGAACACTGAAGCTTTCTTT.